The sequence of this TCR beta chain was determined in a study of blood T cell repertoires in COVID-19. Profiling relied on immunoSEQ multiplex PCR, and the TCRdb table lists in-frame clones only, not all of them. The sample contains about 500,000 clones, 85% to 90% of which appear only once. Germline trimming cut 6 bases from V and 1 base from J; bases unmatched to any gene: 6. This CDR3 contains 14 residues. The germline V gene has CDR1 SQVTM and CDR2 ANQGSEA. The clonotype was recovered from a woman aged 45-59 years with COVID-19, enrolled during active disease. Sequenced: peripheral blood. This rearrangement joins TRBV29-1 to TRBJ2-5, with TRBD1 matching 9 bases. CDR3 residues: CSVDGTGLQETQYF. The CDR3, as DNA: TGCAGCGTAGATGGGACAGGGCTCCAAGAGACCCAGTACTTC.